These T cell receptor beta chains were read from a single sample in a study of cytomegalovirus exposure and HLA in healthy donors. Assay: immunoSEQ multiplex PCR; the TCRdb copy retains only in-frame clones and omits some. This repertoire includes about 160,000 clones. The sequencing input was PBMCs. These receptors were taken from a woman aged 55-69 years in good health and CMV-seronegative. Each CDR3 is given with its conserved first and last residue.

V gene: TRBV7-3
J gene: TRBJ1-1
CDR3 protein: CASSLTGGWNTEAFF

V gene: TRBV6-1
J gene: TRBJ2-2
CDR3 protein: CASSVGQGRRTGELFF

V gene: TRBV5-1
J gene: TRBJ1-3
CDR3 protein: CASTPGWAGENTIYF

V gene: TRBV4-1
J gene: TRBJ2-7
CDR3 protein: CASSPRGLFLDEQYF

V gene: TRBV2
J gene: TRBJ1-4
CDR3 protein: CATKTNPATNEKLFF

V gene: TRBV5-1
J gene: TRBJ1-1
CDR3 protein: CASSRDRNTEAFF

V gene: TRBV4-2
J gene: TRBJ2-2
CDR3 protein: CASSQDSSGRNTGELFF

V gene: TRBV6-5
J gene: TRBJ2-2
CDR3 protein: CASSLGQLNTGELFF

V gene: TRBV10-3
J gene: TRBJ2-2
CDR3 protein: CAISFSGGVDGELFF

V gene: TRBV10-3
J gene: TRBJ2-5
CDR3 protein: CAISESTEETQYF

V gene: TRBV6-1
J gene: .
CDR3 protein: CASSVGGLRTYEQYF

V gene: TRBV18
J gene: TRBJ1-1
CDR3 protein: CASSPYGEPNTEAFF

V gene: TRBV6-1
J gene: TRBJ2-7
CDR3 protein: CAINPTEPYEQYF

V gene: TRBV5-6
J gene: TRBJ2-1
CDR3 protein: CASSLVSDNEQFF

V gene: TRBV7-6
J gene: TRBJ1-5
CDR3 protein: CASSLDPDRVPFNQPQHF

V gene: TRBV6-1
J gene: TRBJ2-5
CDR3 protein: CAPGAEQYF

V gene: TRBV25-1
J gene: TRBJ1-2
CDR3 protein: CASSEYSDSYGYTF

V gene: TRBV5-1
J gene: TRBJ1-3
CDR3 protein: CASSTDRDTIYF

V gene: TRBV7-3
J gene: TRBJ2-5
CDR3 protein: CASSQSDRDGTQYF

V gene: TRBV4-1
J gene: TRBJ1-4
CDR3 protein: CASSQDDRPGWEKLFF

V gene: TRBV7-9
J gene: TRBJ1-1
CDR3 protein: CASSRSGGNTEAFF

V gene: TRBV27
J gene: TRBJ1-1
CDR3 protein: CASSLSYPNTEAFF

V gene: TRBV9
J gene: TRBJ2-7
CDR3 protein: CASSPRSSGAIYEQYF

V gene: TRBV29-1
J gene: TRBJ1-3
CDR3 protein: CSVARNSGNTIYF

V gene: TRBV7-3
J gene: TRBJ2-5
CDR3 protein: CASSLGRGGGQETQYF

V gene: TRBV27
J gene: TRBJ2-7
CDR3 protein: CASRGGYEQYF

V gene: TRBV10-1
J gene: TRBJ2-7
CDR3 protein: CASSDPGLEPHF

V gene: TRBV7-8
J gene: TRBJ1-6
CDR3 protein: CASSLDQELNSPLHF

V gene: TRBV18
J gene: .
CDR3 protein: CASSYGDSYEQYF

V gene: TRBV7-7
J gene: TRBJ2-1
CDR3 protein: CASSFDSYNEQFF

V gene: TRBV18
J gene: TRBJ2-1
CDR3 protein: CASSPPSRGIGTYNEQFF

V gene: TRBV5-4
J gene: TRBJ1-1
CDR3 protein: CASSTTPGTLNTEAFF

V gene: TRBV7-2
J gene: TRBJ1-1
CDR3 protein: CASSLFAMNTEAFF

V gene: TRBV12-5
J gene: TRBJ1-5
CDR3 protein: CASGLQGAQPQHF

V gene: TRBV5-5
J gene: TRBJ1-6
CDR3 protein: CASTSTQQLHF

V gene: TRBV6-6
J gene: TRBJ1-2
CDR3 protein: CASRAGTVYGYTF

V gene: TRBV5-4
J gene: TRBJ1-1
CDR3 protein: CASSFKNTEAFF

V gene: TRBV29-1
J gene: TRBJ2-1
CDR3 protein: CSVVGVGWGGEQFF

V gene: TRBV7-8
J gene: TRBJ1-1
CDR3 protein: CASSLARGNTEAFF

V gene: TRBV7-6
J gene: TRBJ2-7
CDR3 protein: CASTPRGGREQYF